Below are 24 T cell receptor beta chains sequenced from a single sample in a study of cytomegalovirus exposure and HLA in healthy donors. PCR used 60 Vbeta primers and 13 Jbeta primers. TCRdb keeps only in-frame clones here, not all; method: immunoSEQ multiplex PCR. The sample includes about 120,000 clones, around 80% seen only once; the top ten take around 1.5%. Specimen: PBMCs. Receptor source: a woman between 18 and 29 years old in good health and CMV-seronegative.

V and J are TRBV28 and TRBJ2-1, with a weak D call TRBD2 (7 bases). Trimming pared 6 bases from V and 5 bases from J, leaving 17 bases between. The CDR3 contains 15 residues. Germline CDR1 and CDR2: MDHEN and SYDVKM. The CDR3 DNA reads TGTGCCAGCAGCCCTCTGGGGGGGGCAGACAATGAGCAGTTCTTC. Its protein is CASSPLGGADNEQFF.

The rearrangement links TRBV28 to TRBJ2-7; 7 nucleotides align to TRBD1. The germline V gene has CDR1 MDHEN and CDR2 SYDVKM. Trimming at V came to 3 bases and at J to 4 bases, leaving 6 bases not matched to a gene. CDR3 size: 14 residues. This chain's CDR3 is CASSFGYRGYEQYF. The CDR3 region has the DNA TGTGCCAGCAGTTTTGGGTACAGGGGTTACGAGCAGTACTTC.

V is TRBV28 and J is TRBJ1-2; 7 nucleotides match TRBD1. The CDR3 length is 14 residues. The germline V gene has CDR1 MDHEN and CDR2 SYDVKM. V shed 6 bases and J 3 bases; nucleotides not matched to a gene: 7. The CDR3 nucleotides read TGTGCCAGCAGGGAGAGAGGGGGCGACTATGGCTACACCTTC. As protein: CASRERGGDYGYTF.

The chain combines TRBV5-6 with TRBJ1-5; D is possibly TRBD1 (5 bases). The CDR3 sequence is 13 residues long. CDR1 SGHDT and CDR2 YYEEEE come from the germline V gene. Trimming removed 2 bases at V and 7 bases at J, with 10 bases between. CDR3 nucleotides: TGTGCCAGCAGCTTCATAGGGGAACAGCCCCAGCATTTT. It specifies CASSFIGEQPQHF. Using reference TRBV5-6 and TRBJ1-5 for the parts outside the CDR3, the full variable domain is DAGVTQSPTHLIKTRGQQVTLRCSPKSGHDTVSWYQQALGQGPQFIFQYYEEEERQRGNFPDRFSGHQFPNYSSELNVNALLLGDSALYLCASSFIGEQPQHFGDGTRLSIL.

The sample holds one count of this clone. The chain uses TRBV18 and TRBJ2-7; TRBD1 is a possible D gene (6 bases). From germline, CDR1 is KGHSH and CDR2 LQKENI. The CDR3 has 13 residues. V lost 3 bases, J lost 1 base, and 7 bases lay in between. This chain's CDR3 is CASSPRGSYEQYF. The CDR3 DNA reads TGTGCCAGCTCACCCAGGGGATCCTACGAGCAGTACTTC.

The chain combines TRBV2 with TRBJ1-2, with D perhaps TRBD1 (5 bases). Germline CDR1 and CDR2: SNHLY and FYNNEI. The V end was cut by 6 bases, the J end by 0 bases, with 11 bases between. CDR3 length: 14 amino acids. The DNA for the CDR3 is TGTGCCAGCAGGGGGGGGAACGCTAACTATGGCTACACCTTC. Residues: CASRGGNANYGYTF.

The chain is built from TRBV10-3 and TRBJ2-1, with D tentatively TRBD2 (5 bases). The CDR3 sequence is 16 residues long. V lost 4 bases and J lost 1, with 14 bases in between. The germline V gene encodes CDR1 ENHRY and CDR2 SYGVKD. The CDR3 bases are TGTGCCATCAGTGGCGGATGGGAGAGGTCCTACAATGAGCAGTTCTTC. Its translation is CAISGGWERSYNEQFF.

J is TRBJ1-2 and V is TRBV4-3, with 10 bases aligning to TRBD1. The germline V gene has CDR1 LGHNA and CDR2 YSLEER. This CDR3 is 16 amino acids long. V shed 1 base, J shed 6 bases, and the junction held 8 bases outside the gene matches. The CDR3 is CASSQVGTGVVHGYTF. Written as DNA, the CDR3 is TGCGCCAGCAGCCAAGTCGGGACAGGGGTGGTGCATGGCTACACCTTC.

The chain joins TRBV6-6 to TRBJ1-2; D perhaps matches TRBD1 (5 bases). V was pared by 6 bases and J by 2 bases, with 16 bases between. The CDR3 spans 15 residues. CDR1 is MNHNY and CDR2 is SVGAGI in the germline V gene (reference sequence). CDR3 amino acids: CASRTVTTVNYGYTF. CDR3 DNA: TGTGCCAGCAGGACAGTTACGACGGTGAACTATGGCTACACCTTC.

The rearrangement uses TRBV7-7 and TRBJ2-3; TRBD2 aligns across 8 bases. The CDR3 runs 14 residues. Germline trimming cut 3 bases from V and 3 bases from J; bases unmatched to any gene: 2. Germline values: CDR1 SSHAT, CDR2 FNYEAQ (reference sequence). The CDR3 reads CASSFSGRTDTQYF. The CDR3 DNA reads as TGTGCCAGCAGCTTCAGCGGGAGAACAGATACGCAGTATTTT. Complete variable domain (other parts from reference TRBV7-7 and TRBJ2-3): GAGVSQSPRYKVTKRGQDVTLRCDPISSHATLYWYQQALGQGPEFLTYFNYEAQPDKSGLPSDRFSAERPEGSISTLTIQRTEQRDSAMYRCASSFSGRTDTQYFGPGTRLTVL.

V is TRBV4-3 and J is TRBJ2-1, with TRBD2 matching over 8 bases. Germline V CDR1 and CDR2: LGHNA, YSLEER. Unmatched junction bases numbered 3, after V lost 1 base and J lost 7 bases. The CDR3 length is 14 residues. The CDR3 sequence: CASSQVGGGNEQFF. As DNA, the CDR3 is TGCGCCAGCAGCCAAGTGGGCGGGGGGAATGAGCAGTTCTTC.

The CDR3 loop is CASSISRAGGMVDTGELFF. The DNA for the CDR3 is TGTGCCAGTAGTATCAGTAGGGCAGGGGGAATGGTAGACACCGGGGAGCTGTTTTTT. V and J are TRBV19 and TRBJ2-2; 7 nucleotides align to TRBD1. This CDR3 has 19 residues. From germline, CDR1 is LNHDA and CDR2 SQIVND (reference sequence). Germline trimming cut 3 bases from V and 3 bases from J; bases unmatched to any gene: 16.

The chain links TRBV7-9 to TRBJ2-3; 7 positions agree with TRBD2. Trimming took 5 bases from V and 4 from J; bases not matched to a gene: 9. CDR1 and CDR2 from the germline V gene are SEHNR and FQNEAQ (reference sequence). The CDR3 length is 15 residues. The CDR3 DNA sequence: TGTGCCAGCAGCAGTATAGCGGGCCGCCCAGATACGCAGTATTTT. Protein sequence: CASSSIAGRPDTQYF.

Here the CDR3 reads CASSLRGKRSDTEAFF. The DNA of the CDR3 is TGTGCCAGCAGCTTGCGGGGAAAGAGATCGGACACTGAAGCTTTCTTT. The V call is TRBV5-5, the J call TRBJ1-1, with D uncertain. The CDR3 extends over 16 amino acids. Trimming stripped 1 base from V and 3 bases from J, with 16 bases between. CDR1 and CDR2 from the germline V gene are SGHKS and YYEKEE (reference sequence).

The rearrangement uses TRBV6-1 and TRBJ2-7; D unresolved. Per germline, CDR1 MNHNS and CDR2 SASEGT. Trimming took 2 bases from V and 4 from J, leaving 12 bases between them. The length of the CDR3 is 14 residues. The CDR3 bases are TGTGCCAGCAGTGAAAATCCCAGTCCTTACGAGCAGTACTTC. It codes for CASSENPSPYEQYF.

This chain joins TRBV2 and TRBJ1-1; D gene unclear. The CDR3 runs to 13 residues. Per germline, CDR1 SNHLY and CDR2 FYNNEI. Trimming stripped 9 bases from V and 3 bases from J, with 14 bases between. In DNA, the CDR3 is TGTGCCAGAGAAACGTGGGCGTACACTGAAGCTTTCTTT. It is translated as CARETWAYTEAFF.

This chain connects TRBV27 to TRBJ2-7; a weak D match, TRBD1 (5 bases). Germline assignment: CDR1 MNHEY and CDR2 SMNVEV (reference sequence). The ends were cut back, 3 bases at V and 3 bases at J, with 12 bases in the middle. The CDR3 has 14 residues. The DNA for the CDR3 is TGTGCCAGCAGTTTTGCCAGGGTTGGCTACGAGCAGTACTTC. As protein: CASSFARVGYEQYF.

The chain uses TRBV7-6 and TRBJ1-4; perhaps TRBD1 as D (6 bases). V was pared by 1 base and J by 8 bases, with 14 bases between. This CDR3 spans 15 amino acids. CDR1 and CDR2 (germline): SGHVS, FNYEAQ. CDR3: CASSLDAGDGEKLFF. In nucleotides, the CDR3 is TGTGCCAGCAGCTTAGATGCAGGGGATGGGGAAAAACTGTTTTTT.

The sample holds one count of this clone. This sequence joins TRBV12-5 and TRBJ1-1; D remains ambiguous. This CDR3 contains 12 residues. Per germline, CDR1 LGHNT and CDR2 FRNRAP. The V end was cut by 1 base, the J end by 7 bases, with 7 bases between. As DNA, the CDR3 is TGTGCTAGTGGTTTGGGGAGTTTTGAAGCTTTCTTT. This translates into CASGLGSFEAFF.

This clone was counted between two and nine times. This chain connects TRBV5-1 to TRBJ1-4; TRBD1 is a possible D gene (5 bases). Germline lookup yields CDR1 SGHRS and CDR2 YFSETQ. The germline V and J ends were trimmed by 3 bases and 6 bases, with 12 bases remaining between them. The CDR3 extends over 14 amino acids. CDR3 sequence (DNA): TGCGCCAGCAGCTCTCAGGGTGTGCATGAAAAACTGTTTTTT. Its translation: CASSSQGVHEKLFF. The full variable domain, rest sourced from reference TRBV5-1 and TRBJ1-4, is KAGVTQTPRYLIKTRGQQVTLSCSPISGHRSVSWYQQTPGQGLQFLFEYFSETQRNKGNFPGRFSGRQFSNSRSEMNVSTLELGDSALYLCASSSQGVHEKLFFGSGTQLSVL.

This chain joins TRBV6-5 and TRBJ2-5; D perhaps matches TRBD2 (6 bases). The J call may be mistaken, given a closer DNA end match to TRBJ2-7. CDR1 and CDR2 from the germline V gene are MNHEY and SVGAGI. The CDR3 spans 13 residues. The CDR3 loop is CASSYSGGIEQYF. In DNA, the CDR3 is TGTGCCAGCAGTTACTCAGGCGGGATCGAGCAGTACTTC.

V is TRBV11-2 and J is TRBJ2-1; 8 bases map to TRBD2. V was pared by 4 bases and J by 5 bases, with 10 bases of the junction left unmatched. The V gene's germline CDR1 is SGHAT and CDR2 FQNNGV. The CDR3 spans 16 residues. CDR3 residues: CASSSRIGGGNNEQFF. CDR3 in DNA: TGTGCCAGCAGCTCCCGGATTGGCGGGGGGAACAATGAGCAGTTCTTC.

This clone was seen just once. The chain links TRBV10-1 to TRBJ2-3; 8 nucleotides agree with TRBD2. This CDR3 spans 14 amino acids. Germline CDR1 WNHNN, CDR2 SYGVQD (reference sequence). The trim removed 4 bases at V and 7 bases at J, leaving 7 bases unmatched. The CDR3 loop is CASSAGRETHTQYF. The CDR3 DNA is TGCGCCAGCAGTGCCGGGAGGGAAACACATACGCAGTATTTT.

The rearrangement uses TRBV18 and TRBJ2-7; the match to TRBD1 covers 8 bases. Germline V gene data show CDR1 as KGHSH and CDR2 as LQKENI. V was pared by 3 bases and J by 3 bases, with 7 bases of the junction left unmatched. The CDR3 has 15 residues. The CDR3 DNA reads TGTGCCAGCTCACCCGACAGGGGCGGGATCTACGAGCAGTACTTC. This encodes CASSPDRGGIYEQYF.